This TCR beta chain was recorded in a study of blood T cell repertoires in COVID-19. Clones were sequenced by immunoSEQ multiplex PCR, and TCRdb holds only the in-frame ones, with some missing. The table lists 270,000 or so clones, approximately 84% of them singletons, with 8.6% in the top ten. After removal of 5 bases from V and 0 bases from J, the junction contained 7 bases not matched to a gene. The V gene's germline CDR1 is LGHNT and CDR2 FRNRAP. The CDR3 contains 15 residues. Sequences were obtained from peripheral blood. The sequence derives from a human donor in a cohort sampled during active COVID-19. V gene TRBV12-5 combines with J gene TRBJ2-7; TRBD1 agrees at 7 bases. CDR3 nucleotides: TGTGCTAGTGGTGGGCCCGGGACAGCCTCCTACGAGCAGTACTTC. Translated: CASGGPGTASYEQYF.